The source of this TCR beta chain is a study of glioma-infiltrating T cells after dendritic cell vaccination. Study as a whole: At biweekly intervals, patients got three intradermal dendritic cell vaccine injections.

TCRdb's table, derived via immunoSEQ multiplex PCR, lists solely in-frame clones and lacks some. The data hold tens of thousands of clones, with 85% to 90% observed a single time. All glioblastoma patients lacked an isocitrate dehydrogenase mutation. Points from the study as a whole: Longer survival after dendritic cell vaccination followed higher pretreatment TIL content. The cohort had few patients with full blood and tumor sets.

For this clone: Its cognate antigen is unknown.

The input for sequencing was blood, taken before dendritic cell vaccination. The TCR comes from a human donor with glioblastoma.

The CDR3 loop is CASSEGQVSNQPQHF. The DNA for the CDR3 is TGTGCCAGCAGTGAGGGACAGGTTAGCAATCAGCCCCAGCATTTT. V and J are TRBV6-1 and TRBJ1-5, with 8 positions matching TRBD1. Germline CDR1 is MNHNS and CDR2 is SASEGT. Losses at the gene ends were 3 bases for V and 0 bases for J; bases not matched to a gene: 1. This CDR3 is 15 amino acids long.